This TCR beta chain was retrieved from a study of blood T cell repertoires in COVID-19. Study at large: The origin of the acute and convalescent COVID-19 samples was the United States, Italy and Spain.

Per the original methods: It was from reference gene primer amplification that nucleated cell counts were estimated. The method was immunoSEQ multiplex PCR; TCRdb's version includes in-frame clones alone and lacks a portion of them. The D gene and trimming were derived from the DNA, and the V and J assignments and clone size from that table. Of 100,000 or so clones in the sample, 91% were seen once. CDR3 length: 14 residues. The J segment lost 0 bases and the V segment lost 8 bases, leaving 3 bases of the junction unmatched. CDR1 MNHEY and CDR2 SVGAGI come from the germline V gene. The sequence was obtained from a man aged 50 to 60 with active COVID-19. The J gene is TRBJ1-4, the V gene TRBV6-5, with TRBD1 matching 7 bases. Material for sequencing was peripheral blood. The CDR3 DNA reads TGTGCCAGCGTCACAGGGGCAACTAATGAAAAACTGTTTTTT. The encoded protein is CASVTGATNEKLFF.